These 31 T cell receptor beta chains came from one sample sequenced in a study of PD-1 blockade in classical Hodgkin lymphoma. Relapse was seen in all patients after autologous stem cell transplantation, and brentuximab vedotin exposure was variable. The table came from immunoSEQ multiplex PCR; TCRdb's copy has only in-frame clones and leaves some out. The sample yields about 110,000 clones, nearly 90% seen once. The sample here was peripheral blood mononuclear cells (PBMCs), taken before the second cycle of nivolumab. These receptors all stem from a human donor with classical Hodgkin lymphoma.

This chain uses TRBV13 with TRBJ2-1, with a possible D match to TRBD2 (5 bases). The CDR3 loop spans 16 amino acids. Deletions cut 0 bases from V and 2 bases from J, with 11 bases between. Germline CDR1 reads PRHDT; CDR2 reads FYEKMQ (reference sequence). CDR3: CASSLGVGKTYNEQFF. Here the CDR3 DNA reads TGTGCCAGCAGCTTAGGGGTCGGGAAAACCTACAATGAGCAGTTCTTC.

This chain links TRBV6-5 with TRBJ2-7; 11 nucleotides match TRBD1. CDR3 length equals 15 residues. Germline values: CDR1 MNHEY, CDR2 SVGAGI. The V and J ends lost 2 bases and 6 bases, in that order; junction bases with no gene match: 6. The CDR3 DNA sequence: TGTGCCAGCAGTTACGTTGGACAGGGGGCTGGCGAGCAGTACTTC. This codes for CASSYVGQGAGEQYF.

This sequence joins TRBV27 and TRBJ2-7; 12 bases align to TRBD2. The CDR3 length is 15 residues. With V trimmed by 3 bases and J by 1 base, 1 base remained unmatched. Germline assignment: CDR1 MNHEY and CDR2 SMNVEV (reference sequence). CDR3 region: CASSLTSGGSYEQYF. As DNA, the CDR3 is TGTGCCAGCAGTTTGACTAGCGGGGGTTCCTACGAGCAGTACTTC.

The rearrangement uses TRBV30 and TRBJ2-7; D not resolved. The CDR3 runs to 12 residues. CDR1 GTSNPN and CDR2 SVGIG come from the germline V gene (reference sequence). V gave up 1 base and J gave up 7 bases, with 11 bases separating them. CDR3 protein: CAWSDGLGEQYF. CDR3 coding DNA: TGTGCCTGGAGTGATGGTTTGGGGGAGCAGTACTTC. Drawing the rest from reference TRBV30 and TRBJ2-7, the complete variable domain is SQTIHQWPATLVQPVGSPLSLECTVEGTSNPNLYWYRQAAGRGLQLLFYSVGIGQISSEVPQNLSASRPQDRQFILSSKKLLLSDSGFYLCAWSDGLGEQYFGPGTRLTVT.

This chain joins TRBV2 and TRBJ1-1; possible D gene TRBD1, 6 bases. V gave up 6 bases and J gave up 2 bases, with 13 bases separating them. The V gene's germline CDR1 is SNHLY and CDR2 FYNNEI. The CDR3 sequence is 14 residues long. The DNA of the CDR3 is TGTGCCAGCAGCTTGACAGGAGTAAACACTGAAGCTTTCTTT. This translates into CASSLTGVNTEAFF.

The CDR3 protein is CASGPGSNQPQHF. The CDR3 DNA follows: TGTGCCAGTGGGCCCGGCAGCAATCAGCCCCAGCATTTT. This chain connects TRBV28 to TRBJ1-5; D is unresolved. Trimming stripped 9 bases from V and 1 base from J, with 10 bases between. Germline CDR1 reads MDHEN; CDR2 reads SYDVKM. This CDR3 has 13 residues. Based on the CDR3 plus reference TRBV28 and TRBJ1-5, the full variable domain is DVKVTQSSRYLVKRTGEKVFLECVQDMDHENMFWYRQDPGLGLRLIYFSYDVKMKEKGDIPEGYSVSREKKERFSLILESASTNQTSMYLCASGPGSNQPQHFGDGTRLSIL.

The rearrangement joins TRBV19 to TRBJ1-3; D perhaps matches TRBD1 (5 bases). Trimming took 6 bases from V and 0 from J, leaving 21 bases between them. The CDR3 sequence is 18 residues long. Looked up from germline, CDR1 is LNHDA and CDR2 is SQIVND (reference sequence). This CDR3 reads CASSTFGRGRFSGNTIYF. The CDR3 DNA follows: TGTGCCAGTAGCACCTTCGGACGGGGCCGATTCTCTGGAAACACCATATATTTT.

The V call is TRBV27, the J call TRBJ1-1; D is perhaps TRBD1 (6 bases). Germline CDR1 and CDR2: MNHEY and SMNVEV (reference sequence). This CDR3 contains 13 residues. The germline V and J ends were trimmed by 7 bases and 7 bases, with 16 bases remaining between them. The DNA of the CDR3 is TGTGCCAGCACCTTATCGGGGGGCAGTGAAGCTTTCTTT. This gives the protein CASTLSGGSEAFF.

This clone was seen once. The chain carries TRBV20-1 and TRBJ2-5; 11 bases map to TRBD1. J gave up 5 bases and V 7 bases, and 0 bases lay outside the gene matches. This CDR3 has 11 residues. The germline V gene has CDR1 DFQATT and CDR2 SNEGSKA (reference sequence). The CDR3 DNA reads as TGCAGTGGGGACAGGGGGGAGACCCAGTACTTC. Translation gives CSGDRGETQYF.

The CDR3 DNA sequence: TGTGCCAGCTCACCACCCGCTGACTACAATGAGCAGTTCTTC. Translation: CASSPPADYNEQFF. The chain recombines TRBV18 with TRBJ2-1; no firm D call. This CDR3 contains 14 residues. The V and J ends lost 0 bases and 3 bases respectively, with 6 bases between them. The germline V gene has CDR1 KGHSH and CDR2 LQKENI.

The chain uses TRBV5-1 and TRBJ2-6, with 16 bases lining up with TRBD2. Germline V gene sequence: CDR1 SGHRS, CDR2 YFSETQ. This CDR3 contains 24 residues. The junction had 22 bases not matched to a gene; V was cut back by 4 bases and J by 3 bases. The CDR3 DNA is TGCGCCAGCAGCATGAAGACAGGACTAGCACCGGGACTAGCGGGAGGGAGTGGGGCCAACGTCCTGACTTTC. Residues: CASSMKTGLAPGLAGGSGANVLTF.

CDR3 DNA sequence: TGTGCCAGCAGTTACTCGACGGGGACCGGCGGAAGTTACACCTTC. Protein product: CASSYSTGTGGSYTF. The V and J genes are TRBV6-5 and TRBJ1-2, with a weak D call TRBD1 (5 bases). V lost 0 bases and J 11 bases, leaving 19 bases between the germline ends. The germline V gene has CDR1 MNHEY and CDR2 SVGAGI. The CDR3 runs 15 residues.

V usage is TRBV7-9 and J usage is TRBJ2-3; D ambiguous. Trimming took 4 bases from V and 5 from J, leaving 13 bases between them. Germline V gene lookup returns CDR1 SEHNR and CDR2 FQNEAQ (reference sequence). The CDR3 is 14 residues long. The CDR3 loop is CASSSSREEDTQYF. In DNA form, the CDR3 reads TGTGCCAGCAGCTCCAGCCGCGAAGAAGATACGCAGTATTTT.

The chain combines TRBV4-1 with TRBJ2-3; D is possibly TRBD2 (5 bases). V shed 1 base and J shed 5 bases, with 13 bases lying between them. Germline V gene data show CDR1 as MGHRA and CDR2 as YSYEKL. The CDR3 consists of 15 residues. This CDR3 reads CASSQAGLVVDTQYF. The CDR3 region has the DNA TGCGCCAGCAGCCAAGCGGGATTAGTTGTAGATACGCAGTATTTT.

The chain employs TRBV4-3 and TRBJ1-5, with D possibly TRBD1 on 6 matching bases. The germline V and J ends were trimmed by 6 bases and 2 bases, with 11 bases remaining between them. Germline CDR1 LGHNA, CDR2 YSLEER. CDR3 length equals 14 residues. DNA of the CDR3: TGCGCCAGCAGTATAGGGGGAGGCAATCAGCCCCAGCATTTT. Translated, it gives CASSIGGGNQPQHF.

The V and J genes are TRBV2 and TRBJ1-4; no clear D gene. The CDR3 contains 14 residues. Trimming took 7 bases from V and 0 from J, leaving 9 bases between them. Germline-derived CDR1 and CDR2 are SNHLY and FYNNEI. CDR3 protein: CASKGQTTNEKLFF. CDR3 in DNA: TGTGCCAGCAAAGGGCAAACAACTAATGAAAAACTGTTTTTT.

This clone has a single count. This chain uses TRBV6-5 with TRBJ1-2; 7 bases line up with TRBD1. The CDR3 length is 16 residues. Per germline, CDR1 MNHEY and CDR2 SVGAGI. Trimming cost V 2 bases and J 7 bases; bases outside gene matches: 13. The CDR3 region has the DNA TGTGCCAGCAGTTACGACAGGGTTATTTCTCCCTCTGGCTACACCTTC. The encoded protein is CASSYDRVISPSGYTF.

This clone appeared a few times. The chain combines TRBV19 with TRBJ1-1, with D unclear. V lost 7 bases, J lost 0 bases, and 15 bases lay in between. The CDR3 sequence is 15 residues long. The V gene's germline CDR1 is LNHDA and CDR2 SQIVND (reference sequence). The CDR3 loop is CASNKWDSVNTEAFF. The CDR3 nucleotides are TGTGCCAGTAATAAGTGGGATTCCGTGAACACTGAAGCTTTCTTT.

V and J are TRBV7-9 and TRBJ2-1; TRBD1 matches at 10 bases. The CDR3 consists of 16 residues. J was trimmed by 5 bases and V by 4 bases; bases with no gene match: 8. CDR1 SEHNR and CDR2 FQNEAQ come from the germline V gene (reference sequence). CDR3 loop: CASSSHGTGANNEQFF. The CDR3 bases are TGTGCCAGCAGCTCCCATGGGACAGGGGCCAACAATGAGCAGTTCTTC.

This chain uses TRBV19 with TRBJ2-1, with D perhaps being TRBD1 or TRBD2 (5 bases each). CDR3 length: 15 residues. The V gene's germline CDR1 is LNHDA and CDR2 SQIVND (reference sequence). The V end was cut by 7 bases, the J end by 9 bases, with 22 bases between. CDR3 region: CASTPTRDGIFEQFF. CDR3 nucleotide sequence: TGTGCCAGTACCCCAACACGGGACGGCATTTTTGAGCAGTTCTTC. Combining the CDR3 with reference TRBV19 and TRBJ2-1 gives the whole variable domain DGGITQSPKYLFRKEGQNVTLSCEQNLNHDAMYWYRQDPGQGLRLIYYSQIVNDFQKGDIAEGYSVSREKKESFPLTVTSAQKNPTAFYLCASTPTRDGIFEQFFGPGTRLTVL.

The genes are TRBV7-9 and TRBJ1-1, with D maybe TRBD1 (5 bases). Between the trimmed V and J ends, which lost 5 bases and 11 bases, there was a span of 18 bases. Looked up from germline, CDR1 is SEHNR and CDR2 is FQNEAQ (reference sequence). The CDR3 sequence is 13 residues long. In DNA, the CDR3 is TGTGCCAGCAGCCGGGACGTCCAGGGATGGGCTTTCTTT. Its translation: CASSRDVQGWAFF.

This rearrangement joins TRBV4-3 to TRBJ1-4; D is ambiguous. V lost 1 base and J 6 bases, leaving 18 bases between the germline ends. The V gene's germline CDR1 is LGHNA and CDR2 YSLEER. The CDR3 length is 17 residues. CDR3 sequence: CASSQVGVALTDEKLFF. The CDR3 region has the DNA TGCGCCAGCAGCCAAGTCGGCGTTGCCCTCACGGATGAAAAACTGTTTTTT.

The chain joins TRBV27 to TRBJ1-2; possibly TRBD1 for D (5 bases). The length of the CDR3 is 15 residues. Germline-derived CDR1 and CDR2 are MNHEY and SMNVEV (reference sequence). Trimming took off 3 bases at V and 5 bases at J, with 16 bases between the two ends. The CDR3 DNA follows: TGTGCCAGCAGTTTCTTTTCTGGGGCAGCGTATGGCTACACCTTC. Protein sequence: CASSFFSGAAYGYTF.

This rearrangement joins TRBV5-1 to TRBJ2-7, with a tentative D call TRBD1 (7 bases). The V end was cut by 6 bases, the J end by 4 bases, with 11 bases between. CDR1 and CDR2 (germline): SGHRS, YFSETQ. The CDR3 is made up of 12 amino acids. The CDR3 loop reads CASTAGGYEQYF. The CDR3 DNA sequence: TGCGCCAGCACGGCAGGGGGGTACGAGCAGTACTTC. Variable domain in full (rest from reference TRBV5-1 and TRBJ2-7): KAGVTQTPRYLIKTRGQQVTLSCSPISGHRSVSWYQQTPGQGLQFLFEYFSETQRNKGNFPGRFSGRQFSNSRSEMNVSTLELGDSALYLCASTAGGYEQYFGPGTRLTVT.

Here the CDR3 DNA reads TGTGCCAGCTCCCCCCTCGGGGGGCGCACAGATACGCAGTATTTT. Amino acids: CASSPLGGRTDTQYF. V is TRBV18 and J is TRBJ2-3; TRBD2 is a possible D gene (7 bases). The V gene lost 6 bases and the J gene lost 1 base, with 14 bases spanning the gap. The CDR3 consists of 15 residues. Per germline, CDR1 KGHSH and CDR2 LQKENI.

The J gene is TRBJ1-4, the V gene TRBV7-8, with D hard to call. The V gene's germline CDR1 is SGHVS and CDR2 FQNEAQ. The CDR3 extends over 11 amino acids. V dropped 8 bases and J dropped 6 bases, with 7 bases sitting between them. The CDR3 sequence: CASGRDEKLFF. CDR3 sequence (DNA): TGTGCCAGCGGTAGGGATGAAAAACTGTTTTTT.

The chain couples TRBV28 to TRBJ1-3; 8 bases match TRBD1. The germline V gene encodes CDR1 MDHEN and CDR2 SYDVKM. CDR3 size: 17 residues. V dropped 4 bases and J dropped 3; count of bases not matched to a gene: 11. CDR3: CASSSGQGPPSGNTIYF. The CDR3 DNA is TGTGCCAGCAGTTCCGGACAGGGCCCCCCGAGTGGAAACACCATATATTTT.

This sequence joins TRBV5-4 and TRBJ1-2; 7 bases fit TRBD1. This CDR3 region has 14 residues. Germline V gene lookup returns CDR1 SGHNT and CDR2 YYREEE (reference sequence). V dropped 3 bases and J dropped 4; count of bases not matched to a gene: 6. The CDR3 sequence: CASSSTGVSYGYTF. The CDR3 DNA is TGTGCCAGCAGCTCCACAGGGGTTAGCTATGGCTACACCTTC.

The chain combines TRBV18 with TRBJ2-5; TRBD1 matches 8 bases. With 2 bases clipped from V and 2 bases from J, the junction kept 13 bases outside the gene matches. Germline CDR1 and CDR2: KGHSH and LQKENI. This CDR3 has 18 residues. CDR3: CASSPRTPGTGAQETQYF. CDR3 DNA sequence: TGTGCCAGCTCACCAAGAACCCCCGGGACAGGAGCTCAAGAGACCCAGTACTTC.

The J gene is TRBJ2-1, the V gene TRBV13; 8 bases align to TRBD2. The CDR3 totals 16 residues. Germline V gives CDR1 PRHDT, CDR2 FYEKMQ (reference sequence). V lost 5 bases and J lost 6; bases outside the gene matches: 12. The CDR3 spells CASSPPPGGASNEQFF. The CDR3 nucleotides are TGTGCCAGCAGCCCACCTCCGGGAGGGGCCTCCAATGAGCAGTTCTTC.

This chain uses TRBV29-1 with TRBJ1-1; D unresolved. Germline CDR1 is SQVTM and CDR2 is ANQGSEA. This CDR3 region has 13 residues. The V and J ends lost 4 bases and 1 base respectively, with 10 bases between them. CDR3 nucleotide sequence: TGCAGCGTTGCTGACCGACCGAACACTGAAGCTTTCTTT. The encoded protein is CSVADRPNTEAFF.